Only one count was recorded for the clone carrying this TCR beta chain. The V gene's germline CDR1 is SGHTA and CDR2 FQGNSA. V dropped 4 bases and J dropped 5; count of bases not matched to a gene: 8. CDR3 length equals 16 residues. The data originate from a study of shared T cell receptors in the human thymus. Here immunoSEQ multiplex PCR was the method, and the copy in TCRdb shows in-frame clones only, minus some. The sample records about 660,000 clones, approximately 90% being singletons. The same sample was also studied in work on human thymus T cells. That paper adds: The study used thymus tissue resected during corrective heart surgery.

The receptor was isolated from a boy in the first two years of life with a congenital heart defect. The rearrangement links TRBV7-2 to TRBJ2-1, with 10 bases matching TRBD2. The source material was thymocytes. CDR3 DNA sequence: TGTGCCAGCAGCTCGCCCACTCTAGCGGGGGACAATGAGCAGTTCTTC. This codes for CASSSPTLAGDNEQFF.